These 7 T cell receptor beta chains were all obtained from the same sample, sequenced in a study of cytomegalovirus exposure and HLA in healthy donors. Primers for the PCR totalled 60 Vbeta and 13 Jbeta. Generated by immunoSEQ multiplex PCR, the TCRdb table keeps only in-frame clones and is missing some. The table lists fewer than 150,000 clones, less than 80% of them singletons, with roughly 6.8% in the top ten. Sample: PBMCs. The receptor set was obtained from a man between 40 and 49 years old in good health and CMV-seropositive.

The CDR3 is CASSLTPQDTQYF. For the CDR3, the DNA is TGTGCCAGCAGCTTGACTCCGCAAGATACGCAGTATTTT. The rearrangement links TRBV7-2 to TRBJ2-3, with D unclear. The CDR3 has 13 residues. Germline V lookup: CDR1 SGHTA, CDR2 FQGNSA. The V and J ends lost 3 bases and 5 bases respectively, with 9 bases between them.

This clone was detected only a few times. The DNA for the CDR3 is TGTGCCAGCAGCTTATGGCTAGCGGGAGGAAGGGAGACCCAGTACTTC. It encodes CASSLWLAGGRETQYF. V gene TRBV7-2 combines with J gene TRBJ2-5, with 11 bases that match TRBD2. The J segment lost 5 bases and the V segment lost 2 bases, leaving 7 bases of the junction unmatched. The CDR3 is 16 amino acids. Germline values: CDR1 SGHTA, CDR2 FQGNSA. The full variable domain, its missing parts supplied by reference TRBV7-2 and TRBJ2-5, is GAGVSQSPSNKVTEKGKDVELRCDPISGHTALYWYRQSLGQGLEFLIYFQGNSAPDKSGLPSDRFSAERTGGSVSTLTIQRTQQEDSAVYLCASSLWLAGGRETQYFGPGTRLLVL.

The DNA of the CDR3 is TGTGCCAGCAGTTTTCCGGACAGGGCCTATGGCTACACCTTC. Translation: CASSFPDRAYGYTF. The chain joins TRBV28 to TRBJ1-2; 8 bases fit TRBD1. Germline V gene sequence: CDR1 MDHEN, CDR2 SYDVKM. The V gene end was trimmed by 3 bases and the J gene end by 4 bases; junction bases not matched to a gene: 4. CDR3 length: 14 residues.

The chain employs TRBV10-1 and TRBJ2-7, with D perhaps matching TRBD1 (6 bases). Germline CDR1 is WNHNN and CDR2 is SYGVQD (reference sequence). The CDR3 runs 14 residues. The V and J ends lost 3 bases and 3 bases respectively, with 12 bases between them. The CDR3 DNA is TGCGCCAGCAGTGAACGGACAGATCGCTACGAGCAGTACTTC. Amino acids: CASSERTDRYEQYF.

V is TRBV19 and J is TRBJ1-4, with 7 nucleotides matching TRBD1. Trimming removed 4 bases from V and 2 bases from J; junction bases left unmatched: 4. This CDR3 contains 15 residues. Germline values: CDR1 LNHDA, CDR2 SQIVND (reference sequence). The CDR3 nucleotides are TGTGCCAGTAGTACCAGACAGGGCACTAATGAAAAACTGTTTTTT. This sequence encodes CASSTRQGTNEKLFF.

The V call is TRBV19, the J call TRBJ2-1; D might be TRBD2 (5 bases). The V gene lost 4 bases and the J gene lost 1 base, with 11 bases spanning the gap. The CDR3 totals 15 residues. Germline V lookup: CDR1 LNHDA, CDR2 SQIVND (reference sequence). The CDR3 loop is CASSNLAGSYNEQFF. In DNA form, the CDR3 reads TGTGCCAGTAGTAATCTAGCTGGATCCTACAATGAGCAGTTCTTC.

The chain uses TRBV27 and TRBJ1-1; tentative D call: TRBD1 (5 bases). Germline CDR1 MNHEY, CDR2 SMNVEV (reference sequence). V was cut by 2 bases and J by 7 bases, with 8 bases left in between. The CDR3 length is 12 residues. The CDR3 sequence is CASSLIRGEAFF. CDR3 DNA: TGTGCCAGCAGTTTAATAAGGGGTGAAGCTTTCTTT.